This section outlines one T cell receptor (beta chain) sequence together with its context. What it recognizes is unknown. The data originate from a study of STAT3 mutations in large granular lymphocyte leukemia. Using immunoSEQ multiplex PCR, the repertoire was profiled, and TCRdb retains in-frame clones only, with some absent. Counted here are approximately 45,000 clones, about 81% occurring once; the ten biggest clones make up 0.43%. Study-wide points: In some patients, a small highly pathogenic clone possibly went undetected. Differing intervals and regimens complicate linking therapy response to clone burden. At least one immunodominant TCR beta clonotype appeared in every T-cell large granular lymphocyte leukemia patient.

The sequence came from a human donor with T large granular lymphocyte leukemia. Some clones in this sample may be carry-over from other donors' samples. Material for sequencing was PBMCs.

The CDR3 DNA sequence: TGTGCCAGCAGCCCTGGGACAGGGGCCTACGAGCAGTACGTC. Translation: CASSPGTGAYEQYV. The J gene is TRBJ2-7, the V gene TRBV11-2; 10 bases are a match to TRBD1. This CDR3 has 14 amino acids. V lost 5 bases, J lost 2 bases, and 3 bases stayed unmatched. CDR1 is SGHAT, CDR2 FQNNGV, per germline.